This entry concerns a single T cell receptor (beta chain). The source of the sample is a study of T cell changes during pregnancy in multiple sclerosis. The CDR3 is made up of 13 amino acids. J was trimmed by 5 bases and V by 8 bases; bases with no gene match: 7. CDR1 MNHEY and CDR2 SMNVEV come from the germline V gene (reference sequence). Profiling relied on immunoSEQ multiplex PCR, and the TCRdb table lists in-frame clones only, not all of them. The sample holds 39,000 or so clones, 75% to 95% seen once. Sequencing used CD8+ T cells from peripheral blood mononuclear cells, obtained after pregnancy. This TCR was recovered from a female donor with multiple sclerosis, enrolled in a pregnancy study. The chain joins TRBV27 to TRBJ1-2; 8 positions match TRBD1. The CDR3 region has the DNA TGTGCCAGCGGGCCCGGGACAGGATATGGCTACACCTTC. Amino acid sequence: CASGPGTGYGYTF.